Shown below are 4 T cell receptor beta chains from a single sample sequenced in a study of CD8+ T cells in alopecia areata. Reverse transcription of extracted RNA yielded cDNA, which provided the sequencing template. Clones were read by immunoSEQ multiplex PCR, and TCRdb kept only the in-frame ones, dropping some. The repertoire holds 150,000 to 190,000 clones, with more than 45% as singletons. The sequences come from CD8+ T cells sorted from blood, collected at week 0. These receptors were collected from a human donor with alopecia areata.

The genes are TRBV30 and TRBJ2-3; no clear D gene. The CDR3 spans 14 residues. Germline V gene data show CDR1 as GTSNPN and CDR2 as SVGIG (reference sequence). The germline V and J ends were trimmed by 1 base and 0 bases, with 8 bases remaining between them. The CDR3 is CAWSGVGSTDTQYF. The CDR3 nucleotides read TGTGCCTGGAGTGGTGTAGGCAGCACAGATACGCAGTATTTT.

The rearrangement uses TRBV5-1 and TRBJ2-3; 7 nucleotides align to TRBD2. Germline CDR1 and CDR2: SGHRS and YFSETQ. The CDR3 has 16 amino acids. The junction had 10 bases not matched to a gene; V was cut back by 1 base and J by 5 bases. CDR3 bases: TGCGCCAGCAGCTTGCTCCCCCGGGGGAGGGGAGATACGCAGTATTTT. It codes for CASSLLPRGRGDTQYF.

V usage is TRBV5-5 and J usage is TRBJ1-5; 7 nucleotides agree with TRBD1. This CDR3 has 16 residues. With V trimmed by 3 bases and J by 2 bases, 8 bases remained unmatched. CDR1 and CDR2 from the germline V gene are SGHKS and YYEKEE (reference sequence). CDR3 sequence reads: CASSSTTGTGNQPQHF. CDR3 bases: TGTGCCAGCAGCTCGACAACCGGGACAGGCAATCAGCCCCAGCATTTT.

The chain couples TRBV2 to TRBJ1-2; D is undetermined. The CDR3 totals 12 residues. Germline values: CDR1 SNHLY, CDR2 FYNNEI. V was cut by 3 bases and J by 8 bases, with 10 bases left in between. DNA for the CDR3: TGTGCCAGCAGTGACAACATGCGGGGCTACACCTTC. It yields the protein CASSDNMRGYTF.